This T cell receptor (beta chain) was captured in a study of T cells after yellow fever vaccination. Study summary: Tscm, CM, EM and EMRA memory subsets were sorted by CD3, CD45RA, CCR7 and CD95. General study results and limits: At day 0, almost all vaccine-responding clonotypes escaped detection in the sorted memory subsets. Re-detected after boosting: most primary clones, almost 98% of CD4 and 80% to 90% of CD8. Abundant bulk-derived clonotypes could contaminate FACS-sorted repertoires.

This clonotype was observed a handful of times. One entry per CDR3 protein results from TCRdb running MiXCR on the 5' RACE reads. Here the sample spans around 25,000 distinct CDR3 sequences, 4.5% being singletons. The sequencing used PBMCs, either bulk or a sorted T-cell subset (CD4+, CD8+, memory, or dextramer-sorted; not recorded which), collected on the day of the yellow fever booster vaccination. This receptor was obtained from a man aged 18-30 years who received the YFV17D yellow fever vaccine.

CDR3 nucleotides: TGTGCCAGCAGCTTAGGACCCCTAGCGGGGGGGTTAACCGGGGAGCTGTTTTTT. It specifies CASSLGPLAGGLTGELFF. J is TRBJ2-2 and V is TRBV7-2; 12 bases map to TRBD2. V dropped 1 base and J dropped 5; count of bases not matched to a gene: 8. CDR1 is SGHTA, CDR2 FQGNSA, per germline. The CDR3 runs to 18 residues.